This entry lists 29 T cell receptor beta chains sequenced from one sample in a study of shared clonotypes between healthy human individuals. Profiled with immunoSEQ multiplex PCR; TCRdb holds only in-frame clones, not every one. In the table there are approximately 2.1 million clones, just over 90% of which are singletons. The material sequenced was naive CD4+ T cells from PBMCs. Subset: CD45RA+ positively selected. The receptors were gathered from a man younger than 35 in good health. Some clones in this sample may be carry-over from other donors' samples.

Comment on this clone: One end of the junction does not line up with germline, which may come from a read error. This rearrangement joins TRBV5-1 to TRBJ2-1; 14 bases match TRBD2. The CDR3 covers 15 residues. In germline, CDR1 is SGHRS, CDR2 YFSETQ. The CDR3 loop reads CASSLGTSGSPRHLF. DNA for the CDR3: TGCGCCAGCAGCCTCGGGACTAGCGGGAGCCCCAGACATCTCTTC. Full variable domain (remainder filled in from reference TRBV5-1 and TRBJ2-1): KAGVTQTPRYLIKTRGQQVTLSCSPISGHRSVSWYQQTPGQGLQFLFEYFSETQRNKGNFPGRFSGRQFSNSRSEMNVSTLELGDSALYLCASSLGTSGSPRHLFGPGTRLTVL.

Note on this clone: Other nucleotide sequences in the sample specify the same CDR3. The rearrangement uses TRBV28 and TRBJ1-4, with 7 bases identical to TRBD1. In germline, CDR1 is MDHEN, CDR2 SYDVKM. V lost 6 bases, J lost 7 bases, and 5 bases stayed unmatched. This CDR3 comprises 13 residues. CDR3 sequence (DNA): TGTGCCAGCAGCTCCCCAGGGGGTGAAAAACTGTTTTTT. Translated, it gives CASSSPGGEKLFF.

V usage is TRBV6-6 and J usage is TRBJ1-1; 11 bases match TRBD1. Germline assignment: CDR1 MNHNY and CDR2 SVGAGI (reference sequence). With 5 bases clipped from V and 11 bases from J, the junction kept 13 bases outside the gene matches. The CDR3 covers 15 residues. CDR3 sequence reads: CASSPTAPGTGGAFF. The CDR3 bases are TGTGCCAGCAGTCCGACGGCTCCCGGGACAGGGGGGGCTTTCTTT.

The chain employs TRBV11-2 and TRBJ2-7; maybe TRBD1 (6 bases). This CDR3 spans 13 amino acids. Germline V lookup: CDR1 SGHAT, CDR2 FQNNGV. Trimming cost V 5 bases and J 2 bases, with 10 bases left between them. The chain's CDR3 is CASSHRDTYEQYF. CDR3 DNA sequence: TGTGCCAGCAGCCACAGGGATACCTACGAGCAGTACTTC.

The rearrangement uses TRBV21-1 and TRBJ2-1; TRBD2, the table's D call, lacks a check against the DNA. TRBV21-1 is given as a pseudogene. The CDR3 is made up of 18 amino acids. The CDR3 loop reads CASSIRLELAGGPWEQFF. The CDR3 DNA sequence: TGTGCCAGCAGCATTAGGTTAGAACTAGCGGGAGGGCCGTGGGAGCAGTTCTTC.

Written as DNA, the CDR3 is TGTGCCAGCAACCGGCCACAAAGTTTCTACGAGCAGTACTTC. Its translation: CASNRPQSFYEQYF. The rearrangement links TRBV28 to TRBJ2-7; D ambiguous. There are 14 residues in the CDR3. Deletions cut 7 bases from V and 3 bases from J, with 16 bases between. The germline V gene encodes CDR1 MDHEN and CDR2 SYDVKM.

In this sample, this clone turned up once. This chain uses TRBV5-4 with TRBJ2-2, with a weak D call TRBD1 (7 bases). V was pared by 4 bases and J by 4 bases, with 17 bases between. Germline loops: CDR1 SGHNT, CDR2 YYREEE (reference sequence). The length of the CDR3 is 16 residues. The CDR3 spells CASSPKGAGSTGELFF. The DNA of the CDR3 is TGTGCCAGCAGCCCGAAGGGGGCGGGATCCACCGGGGAGCTGTTTTTT.

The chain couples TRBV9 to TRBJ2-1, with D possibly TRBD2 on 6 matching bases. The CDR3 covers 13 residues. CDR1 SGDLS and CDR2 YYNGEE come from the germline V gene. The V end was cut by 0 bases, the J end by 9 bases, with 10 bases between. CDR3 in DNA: TGTGCCAGCAGCGTAGTTATGGGGGGTGAGCAGTTCTTC. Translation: CASSVVMGGEQFF.

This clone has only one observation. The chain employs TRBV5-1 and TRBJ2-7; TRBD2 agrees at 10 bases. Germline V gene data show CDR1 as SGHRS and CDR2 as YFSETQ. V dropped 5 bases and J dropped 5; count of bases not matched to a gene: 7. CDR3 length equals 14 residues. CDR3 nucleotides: TGCGCCAGCAGTGTCCTAGCGGGAGAGAACGAGCAGTACTTC. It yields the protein CASSVLAGENEQYF. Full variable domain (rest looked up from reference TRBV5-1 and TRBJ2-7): KAGVTQTPRYLIKTRGQQVTLSCSPISGHRSVSWYQQTPGQGLQFLFEYFSETQRNKGNFPGRFSGRQFSNSRSEMNVSTLELGDSALYLCASSVLAGENEQYFGPGTRLTVT.

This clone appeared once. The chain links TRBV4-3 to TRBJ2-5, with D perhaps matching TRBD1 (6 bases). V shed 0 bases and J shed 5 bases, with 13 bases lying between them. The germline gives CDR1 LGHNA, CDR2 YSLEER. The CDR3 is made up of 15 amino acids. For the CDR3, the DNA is TGCGCCAGCAGCCAAGAGGGGGCTTCGGGGGAGACCCAGTACTTC. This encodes CASSQEGASGETQYF.

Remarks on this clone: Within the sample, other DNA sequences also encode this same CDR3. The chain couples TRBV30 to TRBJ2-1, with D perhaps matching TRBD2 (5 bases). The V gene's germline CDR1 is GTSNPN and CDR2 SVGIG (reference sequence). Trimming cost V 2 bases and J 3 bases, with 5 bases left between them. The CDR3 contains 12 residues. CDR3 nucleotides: TGTGCCTGGAGTACTAGCTACAATGAGCAGTTCTTC. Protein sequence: CAWSTSYNEQFF.

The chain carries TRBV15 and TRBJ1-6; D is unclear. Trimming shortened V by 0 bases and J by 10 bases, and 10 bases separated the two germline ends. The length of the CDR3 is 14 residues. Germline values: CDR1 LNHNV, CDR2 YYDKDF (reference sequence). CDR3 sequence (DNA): TGTGCCACCAGCAGAGATACGGGCCACTCACCCCTCCACTTT. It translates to CATSRDTGHSPLHF.

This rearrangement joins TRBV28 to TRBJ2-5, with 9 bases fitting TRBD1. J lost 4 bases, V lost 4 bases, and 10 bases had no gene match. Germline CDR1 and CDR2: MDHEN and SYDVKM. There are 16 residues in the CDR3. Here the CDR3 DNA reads TGTGCCAGCAGTTCATCCGGGACAGGGAGGCCAGAGACCCAGTACTTC. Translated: CASSSSGTGRPETQYF.

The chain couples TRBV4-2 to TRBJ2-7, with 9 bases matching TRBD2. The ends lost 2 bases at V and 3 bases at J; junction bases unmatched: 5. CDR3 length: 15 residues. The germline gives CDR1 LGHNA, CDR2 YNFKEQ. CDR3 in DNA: TGTGCCAGCAGCCAACCTAGCGGGAACCTCTACGAGCAGTACTTC. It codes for CASSQPSGNLYEQYF.

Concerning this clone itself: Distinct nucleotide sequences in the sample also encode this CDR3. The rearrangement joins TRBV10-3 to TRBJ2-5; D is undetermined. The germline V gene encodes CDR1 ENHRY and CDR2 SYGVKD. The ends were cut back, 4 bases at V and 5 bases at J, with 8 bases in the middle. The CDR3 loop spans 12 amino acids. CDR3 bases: TGTGCCATCAGTGGGGCCCAGGAGACCCAGTACTTC. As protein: CAISGAQETQYF.

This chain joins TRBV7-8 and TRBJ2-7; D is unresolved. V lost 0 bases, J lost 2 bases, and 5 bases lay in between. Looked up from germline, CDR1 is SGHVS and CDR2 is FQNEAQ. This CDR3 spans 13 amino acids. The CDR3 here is CASSLATAYEQYF. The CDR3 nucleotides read TGTGCCAGCAGCTTAGCGACGGCCTACGAGCAGTACTTC.

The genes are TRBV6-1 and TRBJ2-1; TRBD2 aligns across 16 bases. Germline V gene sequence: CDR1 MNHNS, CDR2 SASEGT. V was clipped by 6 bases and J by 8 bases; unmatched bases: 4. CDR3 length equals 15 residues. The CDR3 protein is CASRPGLAGGHEQFF. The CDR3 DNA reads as TGTGCCAGCAGACCGGGACTAGCGGGAGGGCATGAGCAGTTCTTC.

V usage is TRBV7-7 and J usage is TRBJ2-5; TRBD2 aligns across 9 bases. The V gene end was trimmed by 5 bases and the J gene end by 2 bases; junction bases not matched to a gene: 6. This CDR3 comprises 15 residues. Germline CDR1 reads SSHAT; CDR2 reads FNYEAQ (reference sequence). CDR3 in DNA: TGTGCCAGCAGCCGCCGCACTAGCGGGCAAGAGACCCAGTACTTC. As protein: CASSRRTSGQETQYF.

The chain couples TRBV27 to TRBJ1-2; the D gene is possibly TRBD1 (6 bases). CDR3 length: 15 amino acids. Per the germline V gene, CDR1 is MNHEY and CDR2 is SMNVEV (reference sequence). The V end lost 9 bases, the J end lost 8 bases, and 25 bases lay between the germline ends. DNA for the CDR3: TGTGCCAGTCGGTCAAATGGTTTAGGGGGGGGCGGCTACACCTTC. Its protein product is CASRSNGLGGGGYTF.

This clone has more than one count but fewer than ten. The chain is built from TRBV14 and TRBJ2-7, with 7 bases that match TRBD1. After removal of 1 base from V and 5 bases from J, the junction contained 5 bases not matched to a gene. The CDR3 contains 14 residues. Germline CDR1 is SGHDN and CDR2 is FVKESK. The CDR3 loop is CASSQVTGYNEQYF. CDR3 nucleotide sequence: TGTGCCAGCAGCCAAGTGACAGGGTACAACGAGCAGTACTTC.

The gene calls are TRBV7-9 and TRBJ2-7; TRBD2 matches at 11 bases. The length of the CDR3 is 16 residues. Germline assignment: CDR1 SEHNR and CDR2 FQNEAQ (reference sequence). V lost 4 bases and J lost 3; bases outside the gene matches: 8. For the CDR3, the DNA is TGTGCCAGCAGCTCATTGACTAGCGGGAACCGCTACGAGCAGTACTTC. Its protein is CASSSLTSGNRYEQYF.

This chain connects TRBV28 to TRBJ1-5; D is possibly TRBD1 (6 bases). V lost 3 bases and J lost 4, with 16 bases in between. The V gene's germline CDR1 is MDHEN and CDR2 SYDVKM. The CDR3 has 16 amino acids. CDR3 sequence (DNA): TGTGCCAGCAGTTTGCAGGGTCAGGGGTATAATCAGCCCCAGCATTTT. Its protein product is CASSLQGQGYNQPQHF.

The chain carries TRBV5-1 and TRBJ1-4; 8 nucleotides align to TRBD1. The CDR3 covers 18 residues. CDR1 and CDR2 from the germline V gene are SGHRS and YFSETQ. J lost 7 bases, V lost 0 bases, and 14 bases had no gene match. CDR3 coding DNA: TGCGCCAGCAGCTTGGGGACAGGGTATATTGGGGCGAGTGAAAAACTGTTTTTT. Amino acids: CASSLGTGYIGASEKLFF. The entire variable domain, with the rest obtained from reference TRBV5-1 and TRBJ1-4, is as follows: KAGVTQTPRYLIKTRGQQVTLSCSPISGHRSVSWYQQTPGQGLQFLFEYFSETQRNKGNFPGRFSGRQFSNSRSEMNVSTLELGDSALYLCASSLGTGYIGASEKLFFGSGTQLSVL.

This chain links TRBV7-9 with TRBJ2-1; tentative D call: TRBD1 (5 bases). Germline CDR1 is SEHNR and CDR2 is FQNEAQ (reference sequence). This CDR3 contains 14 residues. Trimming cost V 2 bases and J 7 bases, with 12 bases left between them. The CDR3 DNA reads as TGTGCCAGCAGCTTAACGAATAAGGGGAATGAGCAGTTCTTC. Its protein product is CASSLTNKGNEQFF.

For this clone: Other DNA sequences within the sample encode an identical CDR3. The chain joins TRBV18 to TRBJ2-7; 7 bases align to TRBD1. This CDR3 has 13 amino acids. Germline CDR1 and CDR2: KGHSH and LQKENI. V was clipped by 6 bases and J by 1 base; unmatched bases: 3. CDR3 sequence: CASSPTGSYEQYF. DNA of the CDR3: TGTGCCAGCTCCCCGACAGGGTCCTACGAGCAGTACTTC.

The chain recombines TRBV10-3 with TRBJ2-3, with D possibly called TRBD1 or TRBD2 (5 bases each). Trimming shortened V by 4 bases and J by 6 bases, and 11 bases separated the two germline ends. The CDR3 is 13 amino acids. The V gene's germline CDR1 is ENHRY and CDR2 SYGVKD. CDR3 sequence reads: CAISGDPRDTQYF. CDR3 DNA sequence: TGTGCCATCAGTGGGGACCCCCGGGATACGCAGTATTTT.

CDR3 DNA sequence: TGTGCCAGCAGCCCTGCTCATGGGGGGGAGGGTGGCTACACCTTC. Translation: CASSPAHGGEGGYTF. The chain employs TRBV4-2 and TRBJ1-2, with a weak D call TRBD1 (5 bases). Germline CDR1 reads LGHNA; CDR2 reads YNFKEQ. This CDR3 has 15 amino acids. V was clipped by 4 bases and J by 7 bases, with 19 bases between them.

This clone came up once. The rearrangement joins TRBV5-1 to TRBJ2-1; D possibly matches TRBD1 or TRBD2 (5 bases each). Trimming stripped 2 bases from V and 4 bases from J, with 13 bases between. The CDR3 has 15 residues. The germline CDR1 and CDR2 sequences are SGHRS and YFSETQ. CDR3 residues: CASSFRSGAYNEQFF. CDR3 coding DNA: TGCGCCAGCAGCTTCAGATCCGGGGCATACAATGAGCAGTTCTTC.

In nucleotides, the CDR3 is TGTGCCAGTAGTGAATCGACAGGGTTCAACACTGAAGCTTTCTTT. As protein: CASSESTGFNTEAFF. This rearrangement joins TRBV19 to TRBJ1-1; 7 nucleotides agree with TRBD1. The CDR3 runs 15 residues. J gave up 2 bases and V 5 bases, and 8 bases lay outside the gene matches. Looked up from germline, CDR1 is LNHDA and CDR2 is SQIVND (reference sequence).